Listed below are T cell receptor beta chains from one sample, sequenced in a study of T cells after yellow fever vaccination. Using its own MiXCR run on the 5' RACE reads, TCRdb lists one record per CDR3 protein. Among roughly 520,000 distinct CDR3 sequences listed, less than 25% were seen once. This specimen was PBMCs, taken approximately 20 days after the first yellow fever vaccination. These receptors originate from a man younger than 30 who received the YFV17D yellow fever vaccine. CDR3s include the opening cysteine and the closing phenylalanine or tryptophan. The D gene is left open where the match is weak. The size field is filled for only some rows; it gives once, few, many or a size class.

abundance,j_gene,d_gene,v_gene,CDR3nt,CDR3aa
few,TRBJ2-2,.,TRBV4-1,TGCGCCAGCAGCCAAGAGGGGGGTAGTATTACCGGGGAGCTGTTTTTT,CASSQEGGSITGELFF
.,TRBJ2-3,TRBD2,TRBV6-1,TGTGCCAGCATTCCTAGCGGGGGGGGGGCAGATACGCAGTATTTT,CASIPSGGGADTQYF
few,TRBJ2-5,.,TRBV7-8,TGTGCCAGCACCCCCAAGGATGGGGGGCCTAGGGAGACCCAGTACTTC,CASTPKDGGPRETQYF
.,TRBJ2-5,TRBD2,TRBV2,TGTGCCAGCAGTGTACCCGGGGGGGACGTAAAGACCCAGTACTTC,CASSVPGGDVKTQYF
.,TRBJ2-1,TRBD2,TRBV20-1,TGCAGCGCGCGGGGGGTAGACAATGAGCAGTTCTTC,CSARGVDNEQFF
few,TRBJ1-6,.,TRBV12-3/TRBV12-4,TGTGCCAGCAGGGACGACCCTTTTAATTCACCCCTCCACTTT,CASRDDPFNSPLHF
few,TRBJ1-4,.,TRBV6-5,TGTGCCAGCAGTTACTCCCTAGCAACTAATGAAAAACTGTTTTTT,CASSYSLATNEKLFF
.,TRBJ2-1,.,TRBV21-1,TGTGCCAGCAGCAAAGCCGGCGGCGGTGAGCAGTTCTTC,CASSKAGGGEQFF
few,TRBJ2-5,TRBD2,TRBV6-1,TGTGCCAGCAGTACGGGGACTAGCAAGGAGACCCAGTACTTC,CASSTGTSKETQYF
.,TRBJ1-1,TRBD1,TRBV4-1,TGCGCCAGCAGCTCAGCAGGGGGGTACACTGAAGCTTTCTTT,CASSSAGGYTEAFF
few,TRBJ2-3,.,TRBV4-1,TGCGCCAGCAGCCAAGCGACAGGCGCTAGCACAGATACGCAGTATTTT,CASSQATGASTDTQYF
.,TRBJ2-6,.,TRBV6-4,TGTGCCAGCAGTGAGAAAAGCTCTGGGGCCAACGTCCTGACTTTC,CASSEKSSGANVLTF
few,TRBJ1-1,.,TRBV18,TGTGCCAGCGCCCCCCCGAAAGTGGGGTGGTTGTACACTGAAGCTTTCTTT,CASAPPKVGWLYTEAFF
few,TRBJ2-3,TRBD1,TRBV3-1,TGTGCCAGCAGCTCCAAATCAAGGTCAGGGGGTACAGATACGCAGTATTTT,CASSSKSRSGGTDTQYF
.,TRBJ1-2,.,TRBV12-3/TRBV12-4,TGTGCCAGCAGTCTTAGTCGGACGGACCTCTATGGCTACACCTTC,CASSLSRTDLYGYTF
.,TRBJ1-1,.,TRBV7-9,TGTGCCAGCAGCTTAGGGGCGGGTTACGTGTACACTGAAGCTTTCTTT,CASSLGAGYVYTEAFF
few,TRBJ2-5,.,TRBV20-1,TGCAGTGCTAGTCCGGGGGTTCGAGAGACCCAGTACTTC,CSASPGVRETQYF
.,TRBJ2-3,.,TRBV9,TGTGCCAGCAGCGTAGAAAACAGGGATTTTGATACGCAGTATTTT,CASSVENRDFDTQYF
few,TRBJ2-5,TRBD2,TRBV7-9,TGTGCCAGCAGCACGATAGCGGGGGGGATTCAAGAGACCCAGTACTTC,CASSTIAGGIQETQYF
few,TRBJ2-2,TRBD2,TRBV20-1,TGCAGTGCTAGAGACCGGGAGCGGGGGGAAGGGGAGCTGTTTTTT,CSARDRERGEGELFF
few,TRBJ2-3,TRBD2,TRBV20-1,TGCGGGACTAGCGGGGGCCCAGATACGCAGTATTTT,CGTSGGPDTQYF
.,TRBJ2-1,.,TRBV3-1,TGTGCCAGCAGCCAAGTGCTGGGCCCCTACAATGAGCAGTTCTTC,CASSQVLGPYNEQFF
.,TRBJ1-5,.,TRBV5-1,TGCGCCAGCAGCTTACGTAGCAATCAGCCCCAGCATTTT,CASSLRSNQPQHF
.,TRBJ1-1,.,TRBV10-3,TGTGCCATCAAACGTGAGTTAACCGAGAGTATGGAAGCTTTCTTT,CAIKRELTESMEAFF